This entry lists 20 T cell receptor beta chains sequenced from one sample in a study of cytomegalovirus exposure and HLA in healthy donors. Repertoires were generated with immunoSEQ multiplex PCR, while TCRdb's copy carries only in-frame clones and drops some. The table lists some 240,000 clones, around four fifths of them singletons. The sequenced sample consisted of PBMCs. Receptor source: a woman in her late teens or twenties in good health and CMV-seronegative.

This clone was seen only once. V gene TRBV30 combines with J gene TRBJ2-1, with no clear D. The germline CDR1 and CDR2 sequences are GTSNPN and SVGIG (reference sequence). This CDR3 has 11 residues. Trimming left V 0 bases short and J 6 bases short, with 3 bases between. The chain's CDR3 is CAWSVLNEQFF. DNA for the CDR3: TGTGCCTGGAGTGTACTCAATGAGCAGTTCTTC.

This clone was seen only once. The chain recombines TRBV27 with TRBJ2-1, with D possibly TRBD1 on 5 matching bases. In germline, CDR1 is MNHEY, CDR2 SMNVEV (reference sequence). V was cut by 5 bases and J by 8 bases, with 7 bases left in between. There are 11 residues in the CDR3. The CDR3 loop is CASSARDEQFF. CDR3 nucleotide sequence: TGTGCCAGCAGTGCCAGGGATGAGCAGTTCTTC.

This chain connects TRBV5-5 to TRBJ2-1; a weak D match, TRBD2 (6 bases). V lost 4 bases and J 4 bases, leaving 9 bases between the germline ends. Germline values: CDR1 SGHKS, CDR2 YYEKEE (reference sequence). This CDR3 contains 13 residues. CDR3 nucleotides: TGTGCCAGCAGCCCTGGGACTTACAATGAGCAGTTCTTC. Amino acid sequence: CASSPGTYNEQFF.

The chain has TRBV5-1 and TRBJ1-1, with a tentative D call TRBD1 (5 bases). The CDR3 is 15 amino acids. Between the trimmed V and J ends, which lost 6 bases and 3 bases, there was a span of 18 bases. CDR1 and CDR2 (germline): SGHRS, YFSETQ. DNA of the CDR3: TGCGCCAGCACCCCAGGGAGGGCGAGTGACACTGAAGCTTTCTTT. Its protein is CASTPGRASDTEAFF.

This chain connects TRBV6-5 to TRBJ2-5, with D possibly being TRBD1 (6 bases). From germline, CDR1 is MNHEY and CDR2 SVGAGI. The CDR3 is made up of 11 amino acids. V was shortened by 7 bases and J by 5 bases, with 8 bases between the two germline ends. CDR3 region: CASTQGETQYF. The CDR3 bases are TGTGCCAGCACCCAGGGGGAGACCCAGTACTTC.

J is TRBJ1-2 and V is TRBV30; TRBD1 is a possible D gene (6 bases). Trimming stripped 2 bases from V and 0 bases from J, with 16 bases between. From germline, CDR1 is GTSNPN and CDR2 SVGIG (reference sequence). This CDR3 is 16 amino acids long. In nucleotides, the CDR3 is TGTGCCTGGAGTACAGCCTACAGGACAGCTAACTATGGCTACACCTTC. The encoded protein is CAWSTAYRTANYGYTF. The full variable domain, completed using reference TRBV30 and TRBJ1-2, is SQTIHQWPATLVQPVGSPLSLECTVEGTSNPNLYWYRQAAGRGLQLLFYSVGIGQISSEVPQNLSASRPQDRQFILSSKKLLLSDSGFYLCAWSTAYRTANYGYTFGSGTRLTVV.

This chain uses TRBV6-6 with TRBJ2-7; D remains unclear. The V and J ends lost 6 bases and 6 bases respectively, with 9 bases between them. Germline CDR1 MNHNY, CDR2 SVGAGI (reference sequence). The CDR3 length is 11 residues. The CDR3 here is CASRGAIEQYF. The CDR3 DNA reads TGTGCCAGCAGGGGCGCGATCGAGCAGTACTTC.

J is TRBJ2-3 and V is TRBV7-6, with 12 bases aligning to TRBD2. J gave up 8 bases and V 5 bases, and 8 bases lay outside the gene matches. The germline V gene has CDR1 SGHVS and CDR2 FNYEAQ. The CDR3 sequence is 15 residues long. CDR3 coding DNA: TGTGCCAGCAGCCCCCTAGCGGGGGGGCCCACTACGCAGTATTTT. Translation: CASSPLAGGPTTQYF.

This clone has only a few counts. J is TRBJ1-6 and V is TRBV7-9, with 9 positions matching TRBD1. This CDR3 region has 16 residues. From germline, CDR1 is SEHNR and CDR2 FQNEAQ (reference sequence). V was clipped by 6 bases and J by 6 bases; unmatched bases: 9. The CDR3 loop is CASSRGQGFTNSPLHF. CDR3 DNA: TGTGCCAGCAGTAGAGGACAGGGGTTTACTAATTCACCCCTCCACTTT.

The rearrangement joins TRBV19 to TRBJ1-5; 7 positions match TRBD1. Germline CDR1 LNHDA, CDR2 SQIVND (reference sequence). The CDR3 covers 16 residues. V shed 3 bases, J shed 2 bases, and the junction held 7 bases outside the gene matches. The CDR3 nucleotides are TGTGCCAGTAGTATTGGTTCAGGGGGGGGCAATCAGCCCCAGCATTTT. Amino acids: CASSIGSGGGNQPQHF.

This clone has just one count. The chain links TRBV30 to TRBJ1-4; D uncertain. Germline V lookup: CDR1 GTSNPN, CDR2 SVGIG (reference sequence). The CDR3 sequence is 15 residues long. V was trimmed by 2 bases and J by 8 bases, leaving 18 bases between them. The CDR3 protein is CAWSPRRSRGEKLFF. As DNA, the CDR3 is TGTGCCTGGAGTCCAAGACGGAGCCGCGGGGAAAAACTGTTTTTT.

This clone was counted only a few times. The CDR3 coding sequence is TGTGCCAGCAGCTCAGGGGGCTACTACGAGCAGTACTTC. Translating gives CASSSGGYYEQYF. The gene calls are TRBV2 and TRBJ2-7; 8 nucleotides align to TRBD1. Germline CDR1 SNHLY, CDR2 FYNNEI. V lost 6 bases and J lost 3; bases outside the gene matches: 4. This CDR3 is 13 amino acids long.

V and J are TRBV10-3 and TRBJ1-1; 7 nucleotides match TRBD1. The CDR3 length is 13 residues. V shed 7 bases and J 6 bases; nucleotides not matched to a gene: 8. Germline CDR1 ENHRY, CDR2 SYGVKD. The CDR3 here is CAITPGGVAEAFF. The CDR3 bases are TGTGCCATCACCCCAGGGGGTGTTGCTGAAGCTTTCTTT.

This clone was seen just once. V gene TRBV19 combines with J gene TRBJ1-5; no reliable D call. This CDR3 region has 14 residues. The ends were cut back, 2 bases at V and 4 bases at J, with 9 bases in the middle. CDR1 and CDR2 from the germline V gene are LNHDA and SQIVND (reference sequence). CDR3 loop: CASSIQGRNQPQHF. CDR3 nucleotides: TGTGCCAGTAGTATACAAGGCAGAAATCAGCCCCAGCATTTT.

This clone was picked up a small number of times. The chain recombines TRBV18 with TRBJ2-7; 8 bases match TRBD2. This CDR3 region has 16 residues. V dropped 7 bases and J dropped 1; count of bases not matched to a gene: 12. Germline V lookup: CDR1 KGHSH, CDR2 LQKENI. The DNA of the CDR3 is TGTGCCAGCTGCCCCTATTCCGCGGGAGGATCCTACGAGCAGTACTTC. Amino acids: CASCPYSAGGSYEQYF.

Worth noting for this clone: This clone may be a read error of a much larger clone one base away. Within the sample, other DNA sequences also encode this same CDR3. The chain recombines TRBV2 with TRBJ2-7; D gene unclear. Germline assignment: CDR1 SNHLY and CDR2 FYNNEI. The CDR3 has 12 residues. Trimming took off 4 bases at V and 0 bases at J, with 4 bases between the two ends. The CDR3 is CASSGDSYEQYF. The CDR3 DNA follows: TGTGCCAGCAGTGGGGACTCCTACGAGCAGTACTTC.

The J gene is TRBJ1-5, the V gene TRBV4-2, with TRBD1 identical over 9 bases. J lost 6 bases, V lost 3 bases, and 3 bases had no gene match. The CDR3 totals 14 residues. Germline V gene data show CDR1 as LGHNA and CDR2 as YNFKEQ. The DNA of the CDR3 is TGTGCCAGCAGCCAGGCGACAGGGGGTCAGCCCCAGCATTTT. Amino acids: CASSQATGGQPQHF.

V and J are TRBV5-8 and TRBJ1-6, with D perhaps TRBD1 (5 bases). Trimming left V 3 bases short and J 0 bases short, with 10 bases between. There are 16 residues in the CDR3. Germline V lookup: CDR1 SGHTS, CDR2 YDEGEE. The CDR3 here is CASSWDAGSYNSPLHF. CDR3 coding DNA: TGTGCCAGCAGCTGGGACGCCGGCTCCTATAATTCACCCCTCCACTTT. Looking up the rest from reference TRBV5-8 and TRBJ1-6 gives the full variable domain: EAGVTQSPTHLIKTRGQQATLRCSPISGHTSVYWYQQALGLGLQFLLWYDEGEERNRGNFPPRFSGRQFPNYSSELNVNALELEDSALYLCASSWDAGSYNSPLHFGNGTRLTVT.

The gene calls are TRBV27 and TRBJ2-1; the match to TRBD2 covers 9 bases. The CDR3 has 15 amino acids. Trimming removed 5 bases from V and 6 bases from J; junction bases left unmatched: 8. Germline values: CDR1 MNHEY, CDR2 SMNVEV (reference sequence). CDR3 sequence (DNA): TGTGCCAGCAGTCCCAGGACTAGCGTGGGCAATGAGCAGTTCTTC. It yields the protein CASSPRTSVGNEQFF.

This chain uses TRBV28 with TRBJ2-7; 10 bases agree with TRBD2. This CDR3 is 16 amino acids long. CDR1 MDHEN and CDR2 SYDVKM come from the germline V gene. The J segment lost 5 bases and the V segment lost 2 bases, leaving 9 bases of the junction unmatched. CDR3 protein: CASSLVAGGTGNEQYF. DNA for the CDR3: TGTGCCAGCAGTTTAGTAGCGGGAGGAACGGGAAACGAGCAGTACTTC.